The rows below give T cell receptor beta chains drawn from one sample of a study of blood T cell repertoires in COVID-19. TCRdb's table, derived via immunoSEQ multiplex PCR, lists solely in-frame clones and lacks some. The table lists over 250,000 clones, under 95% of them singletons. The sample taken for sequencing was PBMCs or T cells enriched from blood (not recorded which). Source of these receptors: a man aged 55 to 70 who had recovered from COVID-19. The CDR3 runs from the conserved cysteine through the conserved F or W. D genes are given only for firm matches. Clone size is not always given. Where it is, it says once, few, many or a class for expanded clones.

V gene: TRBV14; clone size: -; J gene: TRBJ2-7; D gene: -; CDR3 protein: CASSRQTGFLPYEQYF
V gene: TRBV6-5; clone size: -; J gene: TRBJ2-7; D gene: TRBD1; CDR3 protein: CASSVRQGFTYEQYF
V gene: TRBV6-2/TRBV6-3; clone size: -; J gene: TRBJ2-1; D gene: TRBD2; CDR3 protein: CASSSRGGTNEQFF
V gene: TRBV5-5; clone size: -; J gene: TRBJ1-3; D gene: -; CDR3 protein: CASSLSGGTSSGNTIYF
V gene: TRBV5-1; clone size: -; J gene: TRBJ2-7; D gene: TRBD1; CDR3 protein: CASKTGTDGEQYF
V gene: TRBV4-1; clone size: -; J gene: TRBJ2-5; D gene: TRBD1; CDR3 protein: CASSQPDRAAETQYF
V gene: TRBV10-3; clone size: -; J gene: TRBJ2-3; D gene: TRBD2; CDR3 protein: CAISVKRGGKSTDTQYF
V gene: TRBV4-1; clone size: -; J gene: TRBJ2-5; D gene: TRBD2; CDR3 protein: CASSQDSELAGGQETQYF
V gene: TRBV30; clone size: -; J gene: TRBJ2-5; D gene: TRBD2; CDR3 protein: CAWSVPLASGRVYQETQYF
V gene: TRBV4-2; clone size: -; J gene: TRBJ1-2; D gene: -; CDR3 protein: CASSQAGWGYTF
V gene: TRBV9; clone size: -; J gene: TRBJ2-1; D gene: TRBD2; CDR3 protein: CASSVGSQLAVAEQFF
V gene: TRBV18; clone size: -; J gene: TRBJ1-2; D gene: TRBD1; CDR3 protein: CASSRDSDYGYTF
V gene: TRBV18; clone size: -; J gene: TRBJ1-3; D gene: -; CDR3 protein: CASSPPAGAGNTIYF
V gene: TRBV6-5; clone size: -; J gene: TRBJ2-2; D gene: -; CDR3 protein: CASSPRTLNTGELFF
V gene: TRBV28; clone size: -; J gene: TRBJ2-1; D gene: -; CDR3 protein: CASSLERSSYNEQFF
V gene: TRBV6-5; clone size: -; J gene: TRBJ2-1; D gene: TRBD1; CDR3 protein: CASAWGQGAYEQFF
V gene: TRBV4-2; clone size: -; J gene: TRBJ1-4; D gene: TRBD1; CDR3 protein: CASSRGQFTTNEKLFF
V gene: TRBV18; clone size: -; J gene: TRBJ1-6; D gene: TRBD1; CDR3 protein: CASSSNTGDNSPLHF
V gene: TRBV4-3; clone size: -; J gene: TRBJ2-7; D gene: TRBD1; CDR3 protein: CASSQVADIAGTGGREQYF
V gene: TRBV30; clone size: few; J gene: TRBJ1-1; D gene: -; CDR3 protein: CAWSGASTGANTEAFF